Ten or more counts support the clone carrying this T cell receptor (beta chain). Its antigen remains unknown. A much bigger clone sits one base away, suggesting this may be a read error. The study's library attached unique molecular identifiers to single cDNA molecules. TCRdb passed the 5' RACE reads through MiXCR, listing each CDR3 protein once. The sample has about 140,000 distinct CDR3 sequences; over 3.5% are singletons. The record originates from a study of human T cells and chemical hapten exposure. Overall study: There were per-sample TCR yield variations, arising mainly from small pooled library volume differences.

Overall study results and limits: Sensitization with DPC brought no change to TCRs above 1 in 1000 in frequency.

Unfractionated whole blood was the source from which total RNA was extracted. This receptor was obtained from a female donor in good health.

The CDR3 reads CASHQGNGRNSPLHF. The CDR3 nucleotides are TGTGCCTCCCATCAGGGCAACGGTCGTAATTCACCCCTCCACTTT. V usage is TRBV28 and J usage is TRBJ1-6; D might be TRBD1 (5 bases). The V end lost 11 bases, the J end lost 6 bases, and 20 bases lay between the germline ends. This CDR3 region has 15 residues. The germline gives CDR1 MDHEN, CDR2 SYDVKM. The full variable domain, in which reference TRBV28 and TRBJ1-6 provide the parts outside the CDR3, is DVKVTQSSRYLVKRTGEKVFLECVQDMDHENMFWYRQDPGLGLRLIYFSYDVKMKEKGDIPEGYSVSREKKERFSLILESASTNQTSMYLCASHQGNGRNSPLHFGNGTRLTVT.